This TCR beta chain was sequenced in a study of OX40 agonist ivuxolimab in advanced cancers. Study-wide findings and caveats: Among the lowest peripheral clonal expansion occurred in 0.1-3.0 mg/kg partial responders.

The CDR3 covers 15 residues. Germline V gene sequence: CDR1 MDHEN, CDR2 SYDVKM. V shed 3 bases, J shed 0 bases, and the junction held 3 bases outside the gene matches. TCRdb keeps only in-frame clones here, not all; method: immunoSEQ multiplex PCR. The table shows 60,000 to 70,000 clones, with almost 85% occurring only once. A remark on this clone: Antigen unknown.

The chain carries TRBV28 and TRBJ1-2; 8 bases agree with TRBD1. This clonotype originated in an adult with an advanced solid tumor such as melanoma, head and neck, liver or kidney cancer. Sequenced here: CD4+ or CD8+ T cells sorted from blood, sampled in a trial of the OX40 agonist ivuxolimab. As DNA, the CDR3 is TGTGCCAGCAGTTTCCGACAGGGGTCTAACTATGGCTACACCTTC. Protein product: CASSFRQGSNYGYTF.